The rows below give T cell receptor beta chains drawn from one sample of a study of CD8 T cells in ankylosing spondylitis. TCRdb re-derived calls from the 5' RACE reads in MiXCR, one entry per CDR3 protein. The sample shows 200,000 to 300,000 distinct CDR3 sequences, 7.5% to 9% of them seen only once. The sample consisted of blood, either unsorted or a sorted T cell fraction (not recorded which). These receptors all come from a male donor with ankylosing spondylitis or in good health (not recorded which). CDR3s include the opening cysteine and the closing phenylalanine or tryptophan.

j_call,v_call,cdr3_aa
TRBJ2-2,TRBV10-3,CAISGPEYSGELFF
TRBJ2-1,TRBV20-1,CSARGRDEQFF
TRBJ1-1,TRBV7-9,CASSLWIDGNTEAFF
TRBJ2-2,TRBV4-1,CASSQRTGETSGELFF
TRBJ1-5,TRBV20-1,CSARGTDYSNQPRHF
TRBJ2-3,TRBV20-1,CSAQEITDTQYF
TRBJ2-1,TRBV9,CASSQRSAGWYNEQFF
TRBJ2-1,TRBV20-1,CSPRQNNEGDEQFF
TRBJ1-2,TRBV4-3,CASSPGDRDSMSYTF
TRBJ2-5,TRBV20-1,CSARTSRTREETQYF
TRBJ2-1,TRBV12-3/TRBV12-4,CASRWGSGQVGEQFF
TRBJ2-7,TRBV5-1,CASSLDRGNPYEQYF
TRBJ2-5,TRBV3-1,CASSQDLRGTSGQETQYF
TRBJ2-3,TRBV5-1,CASSSGRSTDTQYF
TRBJ2-5,TRBV4-2,CASSRTETVQETQYF
TRBJ1-3,TRBV20-1,CSASRGSSGNTIYF
TRBJ1-6,TRBV11-2,CASSVNNSPLHF
TRBJ2-3,TRBV29-1,CSVEGTGTDTQYF
TRBJ2-3,TRBV7-3,CASSLDLAGGPGTQYF
TRBJ2-1,TRBV20-1,CSAPDVLAGIRNEQFF
TRBJ2-1,TRBV7-9,CASSSRPTPNEQFF
TRBJ2-2,TRBV20-1,CSARDGRGLAGVGELFF
TRBJ1-2,TRBV20-1,CSASMAANYGYTF
TRBJ1-5,TRBV20-1,CSASHDRGNQPQHF
TRBJ1-1,TRBV20-1,CSATGQRNTEAFF
TRBJ2-5,TRBV5-1,CASSLLSSGAQETQYF
TRBJ1-2,TRBV5-1,CASSLDPGENYGYTF
TRBJ2-1,TRBV7-8,CASTPYHYNEQFF
TRBJ2-7,TRBV20-1,CSGVMGSIYEQYF
TRBJ2-2,TRBV3-1,CASCQGWAGDFTGELFF
TRBJ1-1,TRBV20-1,CSARDPGEGTEAFF
TRBJ2-1,TRBV10-2,CASSEGLAGGPWEQFF
TRBJ1-4,TRBV5-6,CASSLDTGSTEKLFF
TRBJ2-2,TRBV5-1,CASSWEPNTGELFF
TRBJ2-7,TRBV7-2,CASSPRQGTTNFYEQYF
TRBJ2-1,TRBV28,CASSHRGAEQFF
TRBJ1-1,TRBV9,CASSGFNTEAFF
TRBJ1-5,TRBV20-1,CSATGYSNQPQHF
TRBJ1-6,TRBV20-1,CSAHSGTGTSLLHF
TRBJ1-3,TRBV10-3,CAISEPQGNRNTIYF
TRBJ2-2,TRBV9,CASREAGNTGELFF
TRBJ2-7,TRBV6-1,CASSPRTSESYEQYF
TRBJ1-1,TRBV20-1,CSARDLGGQAGTEAFF
TRBJ2-1,TRBV10-3,CAILAENNEQFF
TRBJ2-1,TRBV5-1,CASSPNDGLAGYNEQFF
TRBJ2-7,TRBV7-2,CASSLGTESRERGYF
TRBJ1-6,TRBV5-1,CASSLGDSPLHF
TRBJ1-1,TRBV20-1,CSASKGASAEAFF
TRBJ2-7,TRBV12-3/TRBV12-4,CASRLQGLGQYF
TRBJ1-1,TRBV20-1,CSFSRNEAFF
TRBJ2-5,TRBV7-6,CASSEKGIGGRPKETQYF